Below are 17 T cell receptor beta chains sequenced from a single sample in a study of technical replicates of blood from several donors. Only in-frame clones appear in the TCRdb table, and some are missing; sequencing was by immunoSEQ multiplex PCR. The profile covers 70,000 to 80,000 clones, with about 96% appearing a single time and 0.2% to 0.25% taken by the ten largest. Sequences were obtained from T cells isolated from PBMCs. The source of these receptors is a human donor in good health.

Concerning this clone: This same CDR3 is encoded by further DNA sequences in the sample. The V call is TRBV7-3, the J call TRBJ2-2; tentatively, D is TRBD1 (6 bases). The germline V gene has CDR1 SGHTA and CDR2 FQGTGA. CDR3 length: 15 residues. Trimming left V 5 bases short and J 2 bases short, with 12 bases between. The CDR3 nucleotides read TGTGCCAGCAGCCCCCAGGGGTCCAACACCGGGGAGCTGTTTTTT. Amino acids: CASSPQGSNTGELFF.

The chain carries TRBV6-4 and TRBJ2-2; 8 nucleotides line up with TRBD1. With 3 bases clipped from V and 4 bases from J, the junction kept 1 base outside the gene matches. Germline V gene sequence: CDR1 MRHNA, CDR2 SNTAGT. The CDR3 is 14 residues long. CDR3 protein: CASSEGQGTGELFF. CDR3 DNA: TGTGCCAGCAGTGAAGGACAGGGCACCGGGGAGCTGTTTTTT.

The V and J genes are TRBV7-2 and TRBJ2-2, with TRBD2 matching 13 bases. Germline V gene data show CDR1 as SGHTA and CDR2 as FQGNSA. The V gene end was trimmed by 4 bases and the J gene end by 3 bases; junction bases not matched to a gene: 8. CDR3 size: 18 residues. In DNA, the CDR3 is TGTGCCAGCAGCTCCGGCACTAGCGGGGGGGTGTACACCGGGGAGCTGTTTTTT. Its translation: CASSSGTSGGVYTGELFF.

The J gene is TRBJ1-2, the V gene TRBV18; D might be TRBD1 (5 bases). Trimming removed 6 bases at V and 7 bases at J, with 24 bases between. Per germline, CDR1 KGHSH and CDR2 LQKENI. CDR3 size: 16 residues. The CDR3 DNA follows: TGTGCCAGCTCCCCTAGGACGGGGGTGCAGTCGGGTGGCTACACCTTC. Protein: CASSPRTGVQSGGYTF.

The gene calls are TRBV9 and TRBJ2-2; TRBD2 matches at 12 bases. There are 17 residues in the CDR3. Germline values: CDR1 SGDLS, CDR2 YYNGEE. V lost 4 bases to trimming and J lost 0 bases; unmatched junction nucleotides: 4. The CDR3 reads CASSSRLAGANTGELFF. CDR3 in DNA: TGTGCCAGCAGCTCTCGACTAGCGGGAGCGAACACCGGGGAGCTGTTTTTT.

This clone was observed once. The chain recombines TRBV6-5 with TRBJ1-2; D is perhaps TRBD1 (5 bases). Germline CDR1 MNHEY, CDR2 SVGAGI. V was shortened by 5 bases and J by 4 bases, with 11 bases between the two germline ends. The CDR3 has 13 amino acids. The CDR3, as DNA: TGTGCCAGCAGTCGAAGACAGCTCTATGGCTACACCTTC. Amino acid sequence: CASSRRQLYGYTF.

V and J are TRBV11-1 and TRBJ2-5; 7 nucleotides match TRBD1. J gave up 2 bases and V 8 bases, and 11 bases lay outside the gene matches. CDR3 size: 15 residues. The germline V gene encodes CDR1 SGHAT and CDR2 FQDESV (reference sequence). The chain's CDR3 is CASSNRGPFQETQYF. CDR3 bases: TGTGCCAGCTCCAACAGGGGACCTTTTCAAGAGACCCAGTACTTC. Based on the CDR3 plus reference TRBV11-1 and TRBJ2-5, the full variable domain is EAEVAQSPRYKITEKSQAVAFWCDPISGHATLYWYRQILGQGPELLVQFQDESVVDDSQLPKDRFSAERLKGVDSTLKIQPAELGDSAMYLCASSNRGPFQETQYFGPGTRLLVL.

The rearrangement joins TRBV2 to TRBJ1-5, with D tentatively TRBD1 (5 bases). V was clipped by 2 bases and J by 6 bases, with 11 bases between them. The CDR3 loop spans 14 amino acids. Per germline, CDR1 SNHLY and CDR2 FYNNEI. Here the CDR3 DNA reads TGTGCCAGCAGTGAAACAGGCTCGACTCAGCCCCAGCATTTT. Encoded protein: CASSETGSTQPQHF.

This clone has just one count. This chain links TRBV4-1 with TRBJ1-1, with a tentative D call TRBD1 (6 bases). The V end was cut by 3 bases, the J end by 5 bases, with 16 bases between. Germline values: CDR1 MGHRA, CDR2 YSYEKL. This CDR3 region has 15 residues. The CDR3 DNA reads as TGCGCCAGCAGCCACGAGGGGGGGGCCAGTACTGAAGCTTTCTTT. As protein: CASSHEGGASTEAFF.

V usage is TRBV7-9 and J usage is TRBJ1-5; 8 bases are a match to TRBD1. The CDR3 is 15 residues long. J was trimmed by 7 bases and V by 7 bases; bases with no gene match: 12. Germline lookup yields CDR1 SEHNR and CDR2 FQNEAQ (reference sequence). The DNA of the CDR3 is TGTGCCAGCACCCCCGGGACAGGCCCGAGGCAGCCCCAGCATTTT. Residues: CASTPGTGPRQPQHF.

The chain's CDR3 is CASSLISGELFF. In DNA, the CDR3 is TGTGCCAGCAGCTTGATCAGCGGTGAGCTGTTTTTT. The chain employs TRBV5-6 and TRBJ2-2, with a possible D match to TRBD2 (5 bases). The ends were cut back, 1 base at V and 11 bases at J, with 9 bases in the middle. This CDR3 has 12 residues. Germline V gene data show CDR1 as SGHDT and CDR2 as YYEEEE.

The CDR3 coding sequence is TGTGCCAGCAGCACAACGTCACAGGGATCTGGAAACACCATATATTTT. It encodes CASSTTSQGSGNTIYF. The chain carries TRBV7-9 and TRBJ1-3; D is possibly TRBD1 (6 bases). Trimming removed 5 bases at V and 1 base at J, with 15 bases between. This CDR3 region has 16 residues. Germline V lookup: CDR1 SEHNR, CDR2 FQNEAQ (reference sequence).

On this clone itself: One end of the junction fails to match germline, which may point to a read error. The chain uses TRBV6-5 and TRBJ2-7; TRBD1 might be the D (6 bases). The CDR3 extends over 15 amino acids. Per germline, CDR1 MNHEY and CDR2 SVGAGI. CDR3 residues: CASSYEEGTSSEQYF. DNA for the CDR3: TGTGCCAGCAGTTATGAAGAGGGGACATCCTCCGAGCAGTACTTC.

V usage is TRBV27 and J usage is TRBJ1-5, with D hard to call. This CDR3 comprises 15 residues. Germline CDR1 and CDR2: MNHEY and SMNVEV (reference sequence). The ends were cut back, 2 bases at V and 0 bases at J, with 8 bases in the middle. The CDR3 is CASSLLRNSNQPQHF. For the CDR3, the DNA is TGTGCCAGCAGTTTACTCAGAAATAGCAATCAGCCCCAGCATTTT.

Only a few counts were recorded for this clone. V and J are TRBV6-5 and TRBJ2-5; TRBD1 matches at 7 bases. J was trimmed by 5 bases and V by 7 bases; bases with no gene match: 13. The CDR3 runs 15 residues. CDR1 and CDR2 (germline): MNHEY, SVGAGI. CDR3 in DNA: TGTGCCAGCATTCCCTCCAGGGGGTCAGGGGAGACCCAGTACTTC. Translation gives CASIPSRGSGETQYF.

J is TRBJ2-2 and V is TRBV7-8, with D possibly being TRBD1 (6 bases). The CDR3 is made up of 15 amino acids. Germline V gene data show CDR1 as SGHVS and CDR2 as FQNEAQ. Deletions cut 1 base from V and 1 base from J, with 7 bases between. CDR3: CASSLGGGNTGELFF. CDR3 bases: TGTGCCAGCAGCTTAGGAGGGGGGAACACCGGGGAGCTGTTTTTT.

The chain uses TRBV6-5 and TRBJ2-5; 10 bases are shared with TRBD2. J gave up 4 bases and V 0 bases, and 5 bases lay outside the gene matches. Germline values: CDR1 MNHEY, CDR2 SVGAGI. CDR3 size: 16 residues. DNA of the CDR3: TGTGCCAGCAGTTACTCGAAACTAGCGGGGTCAGAGACCCAGTACTTC. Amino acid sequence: CASSYSKLAGSETQYF.